The next 2 T cell receptor beta chains were all read from a single sample in a study of shared clonotypes between healthy human individuals. Terminally differentiated effector memory CD45RA+ cells were excluded by CCR7 positive selection of CD45RO-negative cells. Only in-frame clones appear in the TCRdb table, and some are missing; sequencing was by immunoSEQ multiplex PCR. The sample yields about 800,000 clones, around 96% seen once. The sequencing sample was made of naive CD8+ T cells sorted from blood. The source of these receptors is a man aged 25 to 40 in good health.

The chain is built from TRBV11-2 and TRBJ2-5; 11 nucleotides agree with TRBD2. Trimming at V came to 4 bases and at J to 5 bases, leaving 6 bases not matched to a gene. The CDR3 runs 15 residues. In germline, CDR1 is SGHAT, CDR2 FQNNGV. CDR3 coding DNA: TGTGCCAGCAGCTCGGGACTAGCGGATCTGGAGACCCAGTACTTC. This encodes CASSSGLADLETQYF.

The chain links TRBV9 to TRBJ1-1; D call uncertain. Germline V CDR1 and CDR2: SGDLS, YYNGEE. CDR3 length: 15 amino acids. The V end lost 4 bases, the J end lost 0 bases, and 13 bases lay between the germline ends. CDR3 protein: CASSPEDGLNTEAFF. CDR3 DNA: TGTGCCAGCAGCCCAGAGGACGGTTTGAACACTGAAGCTTTCTTT. Filled out from reference TRBV9 and TRBJ1-1, the complete variable domain reads DSGVTQTPKHLITATGQRVTLRCSPRSGDLSVYWYQQSLDQGLQFLIQYYNGEERAKGNILERFSAQQFPDLHSELNLSSLELGDSALYFCASSPEDGLNTEAFFGQGTRLTVV.